This TCR beta chain was found in a study of blood T cell repertoires in COVID-19. The wider study: From the United States, Italy and Spain came samples of acute and convalescent COVID-19. Sources were T cells, B-cell-depleted T cells, or PBMCs; the material itself was cDNA or gDNA.

Original data processing: From reference gene primer amplification, estimates of nucleated cell counts were derived. Here immunoSEQ multiplex PCR was the method, and the copy in TCRdb shows in-frame clones only, minus some. That table supplies the V and J calls and clone size; D and trimming were determined from the DNA. The sample consists of around 92,000 clones, 75% to 85% of them appearing once. The sample consisted of peripheral blood. The sequence was obtained from a woman older than 75 with acute or convalescent COVID-19.

The CDR3 nucleotides read TGTGCCAGCAGCTTGTTCAGGGAGACCCAGTACTTC. This translates into CASSLFRETQYF. The chain combines TRBV5-4 with TRBJ2-5; no clear D gene. The CDR3 runs to 12 residues. V lost 1 base to trimming and J lost 5 bases, with 6 bases between them. The germline V gene encodes CDR1 SGHNT and CDR2 YYREEE (reference sequence).